The 21 T cell receptor beta chains listed next were all sequenced from one sample in a study of cytomegalovirus exposure and HLA in healthy donors. The primer mix had 60 Vbeta and 13 Jbeta primers. Libraries were prepared by immunoSEQ multiplex PCR; TCRdb keeps only in-frame clonotypes and omits some of them. The table shows 150,000 or so clones, with approximately 81% occurring only once. The specimen sequenced was PBMCs. Receptors were obtained from a male donor in good health and CMV-seronegative.

There are a few counts of this clone. The rearrangement links TRBV10-1 to TRBJ2-7; perhaps TRBD1 as D (5 bases). Germline CDR1 and CDR2: WNHNN and SYGVQD (reference sequence). The length of the CDR3 is 13 residues. V lost 2 bases and J 3 bases, leaving 8 bases between the germline ends. CDR3 sequence: CASSETGYYEQYF. DNA of the CDR3: TGCGCCAGCAGTGAGACAGGATACTACGAGCAGTACTTC.

This clone showed up just a few times. The gene calls are TRBV19 and TRBJ2-1, with D possibly TRBD1 on 5 matching bases. Per the germline V gene, CDR1 is LNHDA and CDR2 is SQIVND (reference sequence). V shed 3 bases and J shed 0 bases, with 12 bases lying between them. The CDR3 is 16 residues long. CDR3 amino acids: CASSIDSSSSYNEQFF. The CDR3 bases are TGTGCCAGTAGTATTGACAGTTCAAGCTCCTACAATGAGCAGTTCTTC. Full variable domain (rest looked up from reference TRBV19 and TRBJ2-1): DGGITQSPKYLFRKEGQNVTLSCEQNLNHDAMYWYRQDPGQGLRLIYYSQIVNDFQKGDIAEGYSVSREKKESFPLTVTSAQKNPTAFYLCASSIDSSSSYNEQFFGPGTRLTVL.

V and J are TRBV28 and TRBJ1-3; tentative D call: TRBD1 (6 bases). The CDR3 has 19 amino acids. Germline CDR1 and CDR2: MDHEN and SYDVKM. Trimming cost V 3 bases and J 0 bases, with 21 bases left between them. The CDR3 sequence is CASSFWETARGVSGNTIYF. The DNA of the CDR3 is TGTGCCAGCAGTTTTTGGGAAACCGCCAGGGGTGTCTCTGGAAACACCATATATTTT.

This sequence joins TRBV6-5 and TRBJ2-2, with 7 bases lining up with TRBD1. The length of the CDR3 is 15 residues. Per the germline V gene, CDR1 is MNHEY and CDR2 is SVGAGI. V was clipped by 6 bases and J by 6 bases; unmatched bases: 10. CDR3 sequence: CASSQTGIEAGELFF. The CDR3 nucleotides are TGTGCCAGCAGCCAGACAGGGATCGAGGCCGGGGAGCTGTTTTTT.

V is TRBV6-1 and J is TRBJ1-1; 9 bases match TRBD1. J lost 5 bases, V lost 3 bases, and 4 bases had no gene match. Per the germline V gene, CDR1 is MNHNS and CDR2 is SASEGT. The CDR3 loop spans 14 amino acids. The CDR3 reads CASSETGTGTEAFF. DNA for the CDR3: TGTGCCAGCAGTGAGACCGGGACAGGGACTGAAGCTTTCTTT.

V is TRBV4-2 and J is TRBJ2-7, with a possible D match to TRBD2 (5 bases). V was cut by 3 bases and J by 3 bases, with 15 bases left in between. Per germline, CDR1 LGHNA and CDR2 YNFKEQ. The CDR3 has 15 residues. CDR3 region: CASSQETSGVYEQYF. The CDR3 DNA reads TGTGCCAGCAGCCAGGAGACGAGCGGTGTCTACGAGCAGTACTTC.

The chain uses TRBV4-1 and TRBJ2-1; tentatively, D is TRBD1 (6 bases). The CDR3 is made up of 15 amino acids. The germline CDR1 and CDR2 sequences are MGHRA and YSYEKL. Trimming shortened V by 2 bases and J by 9 bases, and 17 bases separated the two germline ends. In nucleotides, the CDR3 is TGCGCCAGCAGCCAACAAGCCAACAGGGTGGGTGAGCAGTTCTTC. Translated, it gives CASSQQANRVGEQFF.

As DNA, the CDR3 is TGCGCCAGCAGCCAAAAAAGCGGGGGGGCCTACAATGAGCAGTTCTTC. Its translation is CASSQKSGGAYNEQFF. V and J are TRBV4-3 and TRBJ2-1; the match to TRBD2 covers 10 bases. Germline trimming cut 2 bases from V and 2 bases from J; bases unmatched to any gene: 3. This CDR3 is 16 amino acids long. Germline assignment: CDR1 LGHNA and CDR2 YSLEER.

The rearrangement links TRBV7-9 to TRBJ2-1; 8 bases are shared with TRBD2. With V trimmed by 10 bases and J by 4 bases, 6 bases remained unmatched. Germline CDR1 and CDR2: SEHNR and FQNEAQ (reference sequence). The CDR3 is 13 amino acids. DNA for the CDR3: TGTGCCACTGGCCCTAGCGGGTACAATGAGCAGTTCTTC. Translating it yields CATGPSGYNEQFF.

J is TRBJ2-1 and V is TRBV28; possibly TRBD1 for D (6 bases). Trimming cost V 7 bases and J 0 bases, with 16 bases left between them. The CDR3 runs 16 residues. CDR1 and CDR2 (germline): MDHEN, SYDVKM. This CDR3 reads CASTPPDSSSYNEQFF. The CDR3, as DNA: TGTGCCAGCACTCCCCCGGACAGCAGCTCCTACAATGAGCAGTTCTTC.

This clone has just a few counts. The chain joins TRBV7-2 to TRBJ2-7; TRBD2 aligns across 8 bases. The junction had 10 bases not matched to a gene; V was cut back by 3 bases and J by 6 bases. There are 15 residues in the CDR3. Germline values: CDR1 SGHTA, CDR2 FQGNSA. This CDR3 is CASSFGGERGLEQYF. The CDR3 DNA follows: TGTGCCAGCAGCTTTGGGGGAGAGCGGGGGCTCGAGCAGTACTTC.

This clone was seen a handful of times. The chain is built from TRBV5-4 and TRBJ1-1; 8 bases fit TRBD1. V dropped 4 bases and J dropped 5; count of bases not matched to a gene: 7. CDR1 is SGHNT, CDR2 YYREEE, per germline (reference sequence). This CDR3 has 14 amino acids. The CDR3 reads CASSTRQGRTEAFF. In DNA, the CDR3 is TGTGCCAGCAGCACGAGACAGGGGAGAACTGAAGCTTTCTTT.

J is TRBJ2-7 and V is TRBV19; TRBD1 is a possible D gene (6 bases). The length of the CDR3 is 15 residues. The germline gives CDR1 LNHDA, CDR2 SQIVND (reference sequence). Trimming removed 5 bases at V and 2 bases at J, with 16 bases between. The CDR3 DNA sequence: TGTGCCAGTAGTGATCCCAGGGGCCCTACCTACGAGCAGTACTTC. This translates into CASSDPRGPTYEQYF. Looking up the rest from reference TRBV19 and TRBJ2-7 gives the full variable domain: DGGITQSPKYLFRKEGQNVTLSCEQNLNHDAMYWYRQDPGQGLRLIYYSQIVNDFQKGDIAEGYSVSREKKESFPLTVTSAQKNPTAFYLCASSDPRGPTYEQYFGPGTRLTVT.

In nucleotides, the CDR3 is TGTGCCTGGAGTGCCTCAAGCGGGGGGGCCGTTGAGCAGTTCTTC. Protein sequence: CAWSASSGGAVEQFF. This rearrangement joins TRBV30 to TRBJ2-1; 10 bases fit TRBD2. From germline, CDR1 is GTSNPN and CDR2 SVGIG (reference sequence). Unmatched junction bases numbered 9, after V lost 1 base and J lost 9 bases. There are 15 residues in the CDR3.

This chain joins TRBV18 and TRBJ1-3; a weak D match, TRBD1 (6 bases). V lost 2 bases, J lost 2 bases, and 13 bases lay in between. Germline values: CDR1 KGHSH, CDR2 LQKENI. This CDR3 region has 16 residues. The CDR3 loop is CASSPAGGFTGNTIYF. The CDR3 DNA reads as TGTGCCAGCTCACCAGCGGGGGGCTTTACTGGAAACACCATATATTTT.

V gene TRBV15 combines with J gene TRBJ1-2, with 7 bases fitting TRBD1. The CDR3 totals 15 residues. V shed 2 bases, J shed 6 bases, and the junction held 9 bases outside the gene matches. The germline CDR1 and CDR2 sequences are LNHNV and YYDKDF (reference sequence). The CDR3 DNA reads as TGTGCCACCAGCAGATTAGACAGGGTCGAGGATGGCTACACCTTC. Translating it yields CATSRLDRVEDGYTF. The full variable domain, with the rest looked up from reference TRBV15 and TRBJ1-2, is DAMVIQNPRYQVTQFGKPVTLSCSQTLNHNVMYWYQQKSSQAPKLLFHYYDKDFNNEADTPDNFQSRRPNTSFCFLDIRSPGLGDTAMYLCATSRLDRVEDGYTFGSGTRLTVV.

This chain joins TRBV6-1 and TRBJ2-7; D ambiguous. Trimming cost V 8 bases and J 6 bases, with 14 bases left between them. The CDR3 has 12 residues. In germline, CDR1 is MNHNS, CDR2 SASEGT. The CDR3 DNA sequence: TGTGCCAGCTTCGATAGGAGAGGCGAGCAGTACTTC. It codes for CASFDRRGEQYF.

The gene calls are TRBV5-1 and TRBJ2-3; D gene unclear. The CDR3 consists of 14 residues. From germline, CDR1 is SGHRS and CDR2 YFSETQ. V was clipped by 4 bases and J by 1 base, with 10 bases between them. The CDR3 DNA reads TGCGCCAGCAGCCCTGGGCCCGGCACAGATACGCAGTATTTT. It specifies CASSPGPGTDTQYF.

CDR3 DNA sequence: TGCGCCAGCAGCCCGGGGGTTGAAGCTTTCTTT. It specifies CASSPGVEAFF. The chain couples TRBV4-1 to TRBJ1-1; TRBD1 might be the D (5 bases). This CDR3 is built from 11 residues. Germline CDR1 MGHRA, CDR2 YSYEKL. V gave up 4 bases and J gave up 7 bases, with 7 bases separating them.

V usage is TRBV5-6 and J usage is TRBJ2-7, with D tentatively TRBD2 (5 bases). This CDR3 has 11 amino acids. Germline V lookup: CDR1 SGHDT, CDR2 YYEEEE. V was cut by 2 bases and J by 7 bases, with 7 bases left in between. The CDR3 protein is CASSFGGEQYF. The DNA for the CDR3 is TGTGCCAGCAGCTTCGGCGGGGAGCAGTACTTC. Full variable domain (rest looked up from reference TRBV5-6 and TRBJ2-7): DAGVTQSPTHLIKTRGQQVTLRCSPKSGHDTVSWYQQALGQGPQFIFQYYEEEERQRGNFPDRFSGHQFPNYSSELNVNALLLGDSALYLCASSFGGEQYFGPGTRLTVT.

This clone showed up just a few times. This chain links TRBV6-5 with TRBJ2-7; a possible D gene is TRBD2 (7 bases). This CDR3 contains 15 residues. CDR1 is MNHEY, CDR2 SVGAGI, per germline. V lost 2 bases and J lost 7, with 18 bases in between. CDR3 DNA: TGTGCCAGCAGTTACAAACCCCGGGGGGCGGGGGAGCAGTACTTC. Its protein is CASSYKPRGAGEQYF.